This is a list of T cell receptor beta chains from one sample in a study of somatic mutations in cytotoxic T cells in rheumatoid arthritis. Libraries were prepared by immunoSEQ multiplex PCR; TCRdb keeps only in-frame clonotypes and omits some of them. The table lists some 9,800 clones, 81% of them singletons. The specimen was CD8+ T cells sorted from blood. The receptors come from a woman in her fifties or sixties in good health. Both conserved end residues are part of each CDR3. The order of the fields is V gene, J gene, CDR3 protein.

V: TRBV13
J: TRBJ2-3
CDR3: CAGSLGGLGGSVGTDTQYF

V: TRBV5-1
J: TRBJ2-2
CDR3: CASSAQGGTGELFF

V: TRBV6-1
J: TRBJ2-7
CDR3: CASSQTSGLPYEQYF

V: TRBV6-1
J: TRBJ2-1
CDR3: CASSEVGTLQFF

V: TRBV10-3
J: TRBJ1-2
CDR3: CAISLDRELYGYTF

V: TRBV28
J: TRBJ2-3
CDR3: CASSFSRAGGFGDTQYF

V: TRBV5-1
J: TRBJ2-1
CDR3: CASSLANEQFF

V: TRBV10-3
J: TRBJ1-2
CDR3: CAITGQANYGYTF

V: TRBV7-2
J: TRBJ2-7
CDR3: CASSQGAWYEQYF

V: TRBV27
J: TRBJ2-7
CDR3: CASSFLAGRAYEQYF

V: TRBV15
J: .
CDR3: CATSSLPSYEQYF

V: TRBV27
J: TRBJ1-5
CDR3: CASSWGIEQPQHF

V: TRBV29-1
J: TRBJ1-2
CDR3: CSGRVGQNYGYTF

V: TRBV18
J: TRBJ2-3
CDR3: CASSPNLAGTDTQYF

V: TRBV5-6
J: TRBJ2-7
CDR3: CASSAALKWEQYF

V: TRBV28
J: TRBJ2-5
CDR3: CASSLSIQVQETQYF

V: TRBV5-4
J: TRBJ1-1
CDR3: CASSFLGGTEAFF

V: TRBV11-2
J: TRBJ2-2
CDR3: CASSLGGEGGELFF

V: TRBV9
J: TRBJ2-1
CDR3: CASSVGGGGEQFF